The 19 T cell receptor beta chains listed next were all sequenced from one sample in a study of shared clonotypes between healthy human individuals. The method was immunoSEQ multiplex PCR; TCRdb's version includes in-frame clones alone and lacks a portion of them. Here the sample spans some 1,400,000 clones, approximately 97% being singletons. Sequencing was performed on naive CD4+ T cells sorted from blood. Subset: CD45RA+ positively selected. These receptors came from a man between 25 and 39 years old in good health.

This sequence joins TRBV25-1 and TRBJ2-2; TRBD1 aligns across 11 bases. The V gene end was trimmed by 1 base and the J gene end by 10 bases; junction bases not matched to a gene: 5. This CDR3 is built from 15 residues. Per germline, CDR1 MGHDK and CDR2 SYGVNS. CDR3 DNA: TGTGCCAGCAGTGAATGGGGACAGGGGGATTCGGAGCTGTTTTTT. Protein: CASSEWGQGDSELFF.

The rearrangement joins TRBV4-3 to TRBJ2-1, with 8 bases lining up with TRBD2. Germline CDR1 is LGHNA and CDR2 is YSLEER. CDR3 length: 17 residues. V dropped 1 base and J dropped 8; count of bases not matched to a gene: 13. CDR3 residues: CASSQGPHGRGVDEQFF. As DNA, the CDR3 is TGCGCCAGCAGCCAAGGTCCCCACGGGAGGGGCGTCGATGAGCAGTTCTTC.

The chain employs TRBV10-1 and TRBJ2-3; 10 bases agree with TRBD2. Per germline, CDR1 WNHNN and CDR2 SYGVQD (reference sequence). The CDR3 runs to 15 residues. V lost 5 bases and J lost 6; bases outside the gene matches: 8. The CDR3, as DNA: TGCGCCAGCAGTCAGCGGGAGGGCCCTCGGGATACGCAGTATTTT. Encoded protein: CASSQREGPRDTQYF.

The V and J genes are TRBV5-1 and TRBJ2-1, with TRBD2 identical over 12 bases. CDR1 and CDR2 (germline): SGHRS, YFSETQ. The CDR3 consists of 19 residues. Trimming removed 0 bases from V and 4 bases from J; junction bases left unmatched: 11. CDR3 amino acids: CASSLVLAGGLVPYNEQFF. The CDR3 DNA reads TGCGCCAGCAGCTTGGTGCTAGCGGGAGGGCTGGTCCCATACAATGAGCAGTTCTTC.

The chain uses TRBV5-4 and TRBJ2-3; 14 positions match TRBD2. V was pared by 3 bases and J by 8 bases, with 5 bases of the junction left unmatched. The CDR3 contains 15 residues. Germline V gene sequence: CDR1 SGHNT, CDR2 YYREEE (reference sequence). The DNA of the CDR3 is TGTGCCAGCAGCTCGGGACTAGCGGGAGCGGCTACGCAGTATTTT. This sequence encodes CASSSGLAGAATQYF.

The rearrangement uses TRBV6-5 and TRBJ2-7; weak D call: TRBD2 (7 bases). V dropped 0 bases and J dropped 3 bases, with 15 bases sitting between them. This CDR3 has 16 residues. Germline lookup yields CDR1 MNHEY and CDR2 SVGAGI. The CDR3 DNA is TGTGCCAGCAGTTACTCGAGTGGGGGGGCGAGCTACGAGCAGTACTTC. It specifies CASSYSSGGASYEQYF.

The chain employs TRBV21-1 and TRBJ1-5; TRBD1 reflects the table's D call only, with no check against the DNA. TRBV21-1 is tagged as a pseudogene. The CDR3 is made up of 17 amino acids. The CDR3 here is CASISPPRDRGWQPQHF. CDR3 DNA: TGTGCCAGCATTTCCCCCCCCCGGGACAGGGGGTGGCAGCCCCAGCATTTT.

This chain connects TRBV30 to TRBJ1-1; 7 bases are a match to TRBD1. The J segment lost 3 bases and the V segment lost 4 bases, leaving 11 bases of the junction unmatched. Germline V lookup: CDR1 GTSNPN, CDR2 SVGIG (reference sequence). The CDR3 is 15 residues long. This chain's CDR3 is CAWIRWGTEYTEAFF. CDR3 nucleotide sequence: TGTGCCTGGATTAGGTGGGGGACAGAGTACACTGAAGCTTTCTTT. The full variable domain, rest sourced from reference TRBV30 and TRBJ1-1, is SQTIHQWPATLVQPVGSPLSLECTVEGTSNPNLYWYRQAAGRGLQLLFYSVGIGQISSEVPQNLSASRPQDRQFILSSKKLLLSDSGFYLCAWIRWGTEYTEAFFGQGTRLTVV.

The chain recombines TRBV4-3 with TRBJ1-1; 11 bases fit TRBD1. The CDR3 consists of 14 residues. The germline gives CDR1 LGHNA, CDR2 YSLEER. Unmatched junction bases numbered 6, after V lost 1 base and J lost 11 bases. CDR3 nucleotide sequence: TGCGCCAGCAGCCAAGCTGGACAGGGGGCTGGGGCTTTCTTT. Translating it yields CASSQAGQGAGAFF.

The chain uses TRBV6-9 and TRBJ1-2, with 10 bases fitting TRBD1. The CDR3 extends over 16 amino acids. Germline trimming cut 6 bases from V and 3 bases from J; bases unmatched to any gene: 10. The germline gives CDR1 MNHGY, CDR2 SVAAGI. CDR3 sequence reads: CASRHPPGQGYYGYTF. The CDR3 region has the DNA TGTGCCAGCAGACACCCCCCGGGACAGGGGTACTATGGCTACACCTTC.

The V and J genes are TRBV5-8 and TRBJ2-3; D gene uncertain. V lost 4 bases, J lost 0 bases, and 12 bases lay in between. This CDR3 is 15 amino acids long. Germline CDR1 is SGHTS and CDR2 is YDEGEE. CDR3 amino acids: CASSRSPGSTDTQYF. The CDR3 DNA is TGTGCCAGCAGCCGGTCCCCCGGCAGCACAGATACGCAGTATTTT.

The genes are TRBV5-1 and TRBJ1-1; perhaps TRBD1 as D (5 bases). V was pared by 4 bases and J by 5 bases, with 15 bases between. Germline CDR1 is SGHRS and CDR2 is YFSETQ. CDR3 size: 14 residues. CDR3 DNA sequence: TGCGCCAGCAGCCCGATAAGGGGAGATACTGAAGCTTTCTTT. Encoded protein: CASSPIRGDTEAFF.

J is TRBJ1-5 and V is TRBV5-4; perhaps TRBD1 as D (5 bases). The CDR3 is 14 residues long. Germline V lookup: CDR1 SGHNT, CDR2 YYREEE (reference sequence). Trimming shortened V by 2 bases and J by 4 bases, and 10 bases separated the two germline ends. CDR3 residues: CASSFGGMNQPQHF. In nucleotides, the CDR3 is TGTGCCAGCAGCTTTGGGGGTATGAATCAGCCCCAGCATTTT.

This chain connects TRBV18 to TRBJ2-5; 8 nucleotides agree with TRBD2. The J segment lost 0 bases and the V segment lost 4 bases, leaving 10 bases of the junction unmatched. Per the germline V gene, CDR1 is KGHSH and CDR2 is LQKENI. This CDR3 comprises 17 residues. CDR3 sequence (DNA): TGTGCCAGCTCACAAGTCTCTAGCGGGTACTACCAAGAGACCCAGTACTTC. Its protein product is CASSQVSSGYYQETQYF.

The chain links TRBV7-2 to TRBJ2-1; possible D gene TRBD2, 5 bases. The V gene's germline CDR1 is SGHTA and CDR2 FQGNSA. The CDR3 covers 15 residues. Trimming left V 6 bases short and J 3 bases short, with 15 bases between. The CDR3 DNA reads TGTGCCAGCAGACCCCCGGACTCCCACTACAATGAGCAGTTCTTC. It yields the protein CASRPPDSHYNEQFF.

This sequence joins TRBV27 and TRBJ2-1; D not resolved. Germline CDR1 is MNHEY and CDR2 is SMNVEV (reference sequence). This CDR3 is built from 15 residues. The V and J ends lost 8 bases and 4 bases respectively, with 18 bases between them. Here the CDR3 reads CASRFGPAGYNEQFF. The CDR3 DNA reads TGTGCCAGCCGCTTTGGACCGGCAGGTTACAATGAGCAGTTCTTC.

The rearrangement uses TRBV19 and TRBJ2-2; no reliable D call. The V end was cut by 4 bases, the J end by 3 bases, with 12 bases between. The CDR3 loop spans 15 amino acids. The germline gives CDR1 LNHDA, CDR2 SQIVND (reference sequence). The CDR3 region is CASSKNWIDTGELFF. The CDR3 DNA is TGTGCCAGTAGTAAAAATTGGATTGACACCGGGGAGCTGTTTTTT. Drawing the rest from reference TRBV19 and TRBJ2-2, the complete variable domain is DGGITQSPKYLFRKEGQNVTLSCEQNLNHDAMYWYRQDPGQGLRLIYYSQIVNDFQKGDIAEGYSVSREKKESFPLTVTSAQKNPTAFYLCASSKNWIDTGELFFGEGSRLTVL.

The V call is TRBV27, the J call TRBJ1-2, with D perhaps TRBD1 (5 bases). CDR1 is MNHEY, CDR2 SMNVEV, per germline (reference sequence). Trimming took off 9 bases at V and 2 bases at J, with 19 bases between the two ends. The CDR3 contains 15 residues. CDR3 sequence reads: CARATRGPKNYGYTF. The CDR3 DNA follows: TGTGCCAGAGCTACCCGGGGCCCGAAAAACTATGGCTACACCTTC.

The V gene is TRBV11-3, the J gene TRBJ1-3; D is unclear. The CDR3 sequence is 16 residues long. V gave up 2 bases and J gave up 7 bases, with 18 bases separating them. Germline lookup yields CDR1 SGHNT and CDR2 YENEEA. CDR3 coding DNA: TGTGCCAGCAGCTTATCGGTGGCACGGCGGACGAACACCATATATTTT. It encodes CASSLSVARRTNTIYF.